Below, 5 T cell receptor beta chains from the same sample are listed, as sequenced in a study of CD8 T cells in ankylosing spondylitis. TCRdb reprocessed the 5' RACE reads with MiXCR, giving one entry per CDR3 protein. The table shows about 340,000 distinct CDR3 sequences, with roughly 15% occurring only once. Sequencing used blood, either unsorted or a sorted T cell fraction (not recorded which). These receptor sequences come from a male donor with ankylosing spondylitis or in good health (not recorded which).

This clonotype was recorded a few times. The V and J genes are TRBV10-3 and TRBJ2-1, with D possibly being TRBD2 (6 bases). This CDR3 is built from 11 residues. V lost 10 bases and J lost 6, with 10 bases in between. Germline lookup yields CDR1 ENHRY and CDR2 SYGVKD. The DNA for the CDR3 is TGTGCCACCGGAGGGTTCAATGAGCAGTTCTTC. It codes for CATGGFNEQFF.

The DNA for the CDR3 is TGTGCCAGCAGCTTATCGGGGGGTGCTTACGAGACCCAGTACTTC. This sequence encodes CASSLSGGAYETQYF. The chain has TRBV11-3 and TRBJ2-5; TRBD2 matches at 7 bases. The length of the CDR3 is 15 residues. Trimming removed 2 bases from V and 5 bases from J; junction bases left unmatched: 8. From germline, CDR1 is SGHNT and CDR2 YENEEA. The whole variable domain, remainder taken from reference TRBV11-3 and TRBJ2-5, is EAGVVQSPRYKIIEKKQPVAFWCNPISGHNTLYWYLQNLGQGPELLIRYENEEAVDDSQLPKDRFSAERLKGVDSTLKIQPAELGDSAVYLCASSLSGGAYETQYFGPGTRLLVL.

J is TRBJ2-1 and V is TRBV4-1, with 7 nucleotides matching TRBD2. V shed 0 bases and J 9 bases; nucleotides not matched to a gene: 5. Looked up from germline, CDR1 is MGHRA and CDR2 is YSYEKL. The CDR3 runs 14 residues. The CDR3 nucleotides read TGCGCCAGCAGCCAAGAGGGGGGGGGAGCTGAGCAGTTCTTC. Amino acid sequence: CASSQEGGGAEQFF.

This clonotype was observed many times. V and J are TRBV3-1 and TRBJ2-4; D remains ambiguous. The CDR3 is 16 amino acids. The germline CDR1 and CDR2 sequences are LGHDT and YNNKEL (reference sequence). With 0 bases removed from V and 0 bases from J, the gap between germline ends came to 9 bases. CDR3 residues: CASSQESGLAKNIQYF. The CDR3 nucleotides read TGTGCCAGCAGCCAAGAGTCAGGCTTAGCCAAAAACATTCAGTACTTC. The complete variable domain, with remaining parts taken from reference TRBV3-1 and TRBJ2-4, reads DTAVSQTPKYLVTQMGNDKSIKCEQNLGHDTMYWYKQDSKKFLKIMFSYNNKELIINETVPNRFSPKSPDKAHLNLHINSLELGDSAVYFCASSQESGLAKNIQYFGAGTRLSVL.

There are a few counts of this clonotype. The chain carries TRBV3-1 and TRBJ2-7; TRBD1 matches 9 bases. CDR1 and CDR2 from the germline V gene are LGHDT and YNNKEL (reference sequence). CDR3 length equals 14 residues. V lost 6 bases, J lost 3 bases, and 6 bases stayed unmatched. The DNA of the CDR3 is TGTGCCAGCAGTTGGGGGACAGGGAACTACGAGCAGTACTTC. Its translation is CASSWGTGNYEQYF.